The TCR beta chain described here comes from a study of T-cell memory formation after mild COVID-19. Whole-study findings and limits: While clones contracting from day 15 to 85 were balanced between CD4 and CD8, later expanders leaned CD4+. Second-wave clones peaking on day 37 lacked confirmed SARS-CoV-2 specificity.

CDR3 length equals 16 residues. V gave up 4 bases and J gave up 0 bases, with 15 bases separating them. Looked up from germline, CDR1 is SGDLS and CDR2 is YYNGEE. 5'RACE with constant-segment primers yielded barcoded, UMI-tagged TCR alpha and TCR beta cDNA libraries. One entry per CDR3 protein, called by TCRdb with MiXCR from the 5' RACE reads. The sample consists of more than 250,000 distinct CDR3 sequences, 16% of them appearing once. Comments on this clonotype: Its antigen is currently unknown.

The rearrangement links TRBV9 to TRBJ2-3, with D possibly being TRBD1 (5 bases). The receptor comes from a man aged 18 to 30 who had mild COVID-19 (a few samples of this study predate the infection). Cell type and time point are not known. Sequenced: PBMCs or a T cell subset sorted from them (not recorded which). CDR3 sequence (DNA): TGTGCCAGCAGCCCTAATTCCCAGGGAAGCACAGATACGCAGTATTTT. Amino acids: CASSPNSQGSTDTQYF.